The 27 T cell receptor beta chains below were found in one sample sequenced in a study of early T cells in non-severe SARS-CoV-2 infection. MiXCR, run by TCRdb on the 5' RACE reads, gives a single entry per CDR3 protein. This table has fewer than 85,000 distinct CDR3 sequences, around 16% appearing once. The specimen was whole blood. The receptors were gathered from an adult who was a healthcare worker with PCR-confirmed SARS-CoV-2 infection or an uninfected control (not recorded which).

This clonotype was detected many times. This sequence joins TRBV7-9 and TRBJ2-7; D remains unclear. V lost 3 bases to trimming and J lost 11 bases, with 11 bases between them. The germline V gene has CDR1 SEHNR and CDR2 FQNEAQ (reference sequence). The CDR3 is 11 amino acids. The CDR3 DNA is TGTGCCAGCAGCTTTATGCCCCAGGAGTACTTC. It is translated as CASSFMPQEYF.

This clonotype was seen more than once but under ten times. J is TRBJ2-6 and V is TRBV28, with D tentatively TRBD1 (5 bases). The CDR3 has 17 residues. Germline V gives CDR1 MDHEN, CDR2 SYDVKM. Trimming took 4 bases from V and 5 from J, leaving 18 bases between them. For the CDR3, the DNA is TGTGCCAGCAGTTACTCGACTCAGGGCACCCGGGCCAACGTCCTGACTTTC. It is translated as CASSYSTQGTRANVLTF.

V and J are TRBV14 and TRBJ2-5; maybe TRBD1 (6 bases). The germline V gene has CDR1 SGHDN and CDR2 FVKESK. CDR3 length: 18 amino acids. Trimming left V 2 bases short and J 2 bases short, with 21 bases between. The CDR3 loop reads CASSQSQGSFALQETQYF. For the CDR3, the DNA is TGTGCCAGCAGCCAAAGCCAGGGGAGTTTCGCTCTTCAAGAGACCCAGTACTTC. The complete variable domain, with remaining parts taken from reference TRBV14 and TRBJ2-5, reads EAGVTQFPSHSVIEKGQTVTLRCDPISGHDNLYWYRRVMGKEIKFLLHFVKESKQDESGMPNNRFLAERTGGTYSTLKVQPAELEDSGVYFCASSQSQGSFALQETQYFGPGTRLLVL.

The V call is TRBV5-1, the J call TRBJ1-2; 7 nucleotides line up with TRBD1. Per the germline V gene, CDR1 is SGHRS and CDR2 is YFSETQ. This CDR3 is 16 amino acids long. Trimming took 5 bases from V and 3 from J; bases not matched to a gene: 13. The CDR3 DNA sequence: TGCGCCAGCAGTCTTCCCCCTCAACAGGGGCACTATGGCTACACCTTC. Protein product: CASSLPPQQGHYGYTF.

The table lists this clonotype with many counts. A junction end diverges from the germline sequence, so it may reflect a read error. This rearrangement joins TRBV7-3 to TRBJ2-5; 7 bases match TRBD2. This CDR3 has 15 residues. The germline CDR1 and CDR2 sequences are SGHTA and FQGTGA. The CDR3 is CASSLSGGPQGTQYF. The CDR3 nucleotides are TGTGCCAGCAGCTTAAGCGGGGGACCCCAAGGGACCCAGTACTTC.

This chain's CDR3 is CSVDSDRGGGYTF. Here the CDR3 DNA reads TGCAGCGTGGATTCCGACAGGGGCGGCGGCTACACCTTC. The rearrangement joins TRBV29-1 to TRBJ1-2; 8 positions match TRBD1. The CDR3 runs 13 residues. The germline gives CDR1 SQVTM, CDR2 ANQGSEA. Trimming took 6 bases from V and 8 from J; bases not matched to a gene: 11.

The CDR3, as DNA: TGTGCCAGTACCAAGGGAGGGGGTCTGGCCAAAAACATTCAGTACTTC. Translating it yields CASTKGGGLAKNIQYF. V is TRBV19 and J is TRBJ2-4; a weak D match, TRBD2 (7 bases). Trimming left V 7 bases short and J 1 base short, with 17 bases between. The CDR3 is 16 residues long. In germline, CDR1 is LNHDA, CDR2 SQIVND (reference sequence).

The CDR3 is CASQGANDEQYF. CDR3 in DNA: TGTGCCAGTCAGGGGGCTAACGACGAGCAGTACTTC. This sequence joins TRBV7-9 and TRBJ2-7, with 8 bases aligning to TRBD1. CDR3 length: 12 residues. From germline, CDR1 is SEHNR and CDR2 FQNEAQ (reference sequence). J was trimmed by 5 bases and V by 9 bases; bases with no gene match: 6.

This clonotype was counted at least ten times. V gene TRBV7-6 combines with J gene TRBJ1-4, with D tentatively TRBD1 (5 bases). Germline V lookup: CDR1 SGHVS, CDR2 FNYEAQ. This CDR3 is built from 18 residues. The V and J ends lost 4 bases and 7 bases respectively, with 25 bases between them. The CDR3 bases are TGTGCCAGCAGCTATGGAGGGGCCAGGGAGGGGCTCGGTGAAAAACTGTTTTTT. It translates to CASSYGGAREGLGEKLFF.

The chain's CDR3 is CASEKRGAYEQYF. The CDR3 DNA reads as TGTGCCAGCGAGAAGCGGGGGGCCTACGAGCAGTACTTC. The chain recombines TRBV11-3 with TRBJ2-7; 9 bases agree with TRBD2. From germline, CDR1 is SGHNT and CDR2 YENEEA. V lost 8 bases to trimming and J lost 2 bases; unmatched junction nucleotides: 4. The CDR3 is 13 amino acids.

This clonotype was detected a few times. For the CDR3, the DNA is TGTGCCAGCAGCTTGGCCGGGACTAGCTACAATGAGCAGTTCTTC. Amino acids: CASSLAGTSYNEQFF. The V gene is TRBV5-4, the J gene TRBJ2-1; 8 bases match TRBD2. The CDR3 runs 15 residues. V dropped 0 bases and J dropped 3; count of bases not matched to a gene: 2. Germline CDR1 is SGHNT and CDR2 is YYREEE (reference sequence). Full variable domain (missing parts from reference TRBV5-4 and TRBJ2-1): ETGVTQSPTHLIKTRGQQVTLRCSSQSGHNTVSWYQQALGQGPQFIFQYYREEENGRGNFPPRFSGLQFPNYSSELNVNALELDDSALYLCASSLAGTSYNEQFFGPGTRLTVL.

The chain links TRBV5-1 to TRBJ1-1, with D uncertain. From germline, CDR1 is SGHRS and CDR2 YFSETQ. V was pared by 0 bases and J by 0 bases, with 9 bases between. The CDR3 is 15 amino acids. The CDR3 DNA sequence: TGCGCCAGCAGCTTGGAATGGGGTTTGAACACTGAAGCTTTCTTT. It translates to CASSLEWGLNTEAFF.

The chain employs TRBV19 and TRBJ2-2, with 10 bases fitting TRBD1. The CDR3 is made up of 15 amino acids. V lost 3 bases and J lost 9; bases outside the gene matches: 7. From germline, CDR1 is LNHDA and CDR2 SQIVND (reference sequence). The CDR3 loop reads CASSIPGQGSRELFF. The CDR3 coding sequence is TGTGCCAGTAGTATCCCGGGACAGGGGAGCCGGGAGCTGTTTTTT.

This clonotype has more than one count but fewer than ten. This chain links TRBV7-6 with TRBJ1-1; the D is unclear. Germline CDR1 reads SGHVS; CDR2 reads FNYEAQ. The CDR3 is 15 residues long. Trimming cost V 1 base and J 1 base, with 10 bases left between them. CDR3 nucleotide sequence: TGTGCCAGCAGCTTAGGTACGGGCGGGAACACTGAAGCTTTCTTT. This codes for CASSLGTGGNTEAFF.

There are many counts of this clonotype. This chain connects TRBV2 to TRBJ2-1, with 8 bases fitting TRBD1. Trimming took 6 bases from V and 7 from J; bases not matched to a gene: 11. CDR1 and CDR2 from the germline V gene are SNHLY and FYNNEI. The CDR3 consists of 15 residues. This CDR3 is CASRADREKKNEQFF. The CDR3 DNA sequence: TGTGCCAGCAGGGCGGACAGGGAAAAGAAGAATGAGCAGTTCTTC.

CDR3 DNA: TGTGCCAGTCAGAGGTCTGGGGCCAACGTCCTGACTTTC. Its protein product is CASQRSGANVLTF. The chain joins TRBV28 to TRBJ2-6, with D unclear. Trimming stripped 9 bases from V and 1 base from J, with 7 bases between. Looked up from germline, CDR1 is MDHEN and CDR2 is SYDVKM. CDR3 size: 13 residues. The full variable domain, rest sourced from reference TRBV28 and TRBJ2-6, is DVKVTQSSRYLVKRTGEKVFLECVQDMDHENMFWYRQDPGLGLRLIYFSYDVKMKEKGDIPEGYSVSREKKERFSLILESASTNQTSMYLCASQRSGANVLTFGAGSRLTVL.

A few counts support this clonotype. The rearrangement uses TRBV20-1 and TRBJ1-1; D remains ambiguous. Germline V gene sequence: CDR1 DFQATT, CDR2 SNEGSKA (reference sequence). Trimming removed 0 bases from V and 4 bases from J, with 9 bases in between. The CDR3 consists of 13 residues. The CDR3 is CSARDESSTEAFF. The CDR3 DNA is TGCAGTGCTAGAGACGAGTCGAGCACTGAAGCTTTCTTT.

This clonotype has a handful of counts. The CDR3 protein is CASSEARMPLGTEAFF. Written as DNA, the CDR3 is TGTGCCAGCAGTGAAGCCCGAATGCCGCTGGGCACTGAAGCTTTCTTT. J is TRBJ1-1 and V is TRBV6-1; no clear D. CDR1 MNHNS and CDR2 SASEGT come from the germline V gene. CDR3 length: 16 residues. Trimming cost V 0 bases and J 4 bases, with 15 bases left between them.

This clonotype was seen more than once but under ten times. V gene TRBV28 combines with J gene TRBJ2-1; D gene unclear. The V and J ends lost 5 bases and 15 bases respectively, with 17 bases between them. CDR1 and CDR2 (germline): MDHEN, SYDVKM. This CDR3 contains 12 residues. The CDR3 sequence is CASSPRTTGRFF. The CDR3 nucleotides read TGTGCCAGCAGTCCCAGGACGACCGGACGGTTCTTC.

CDR3 sequence reads: CASTGTGTGAPNYGYTF. The CDR3 DNA is TGTGCCAGCACCGGTACCGGGACAGGGGCACCTAACTATGGCTACACCTTC. This chain uses TRBV28 with TRBJ1-2; 10 positions match TRBD1. The CDR3 runs to 17 residues. CDR1 and CDR2 from the germline V gene are MDHEN and SYDVKM. The V gene end was trimmed by 7 bases and the J gene end by 0 bases; junction bases not matched to a gene: 11.

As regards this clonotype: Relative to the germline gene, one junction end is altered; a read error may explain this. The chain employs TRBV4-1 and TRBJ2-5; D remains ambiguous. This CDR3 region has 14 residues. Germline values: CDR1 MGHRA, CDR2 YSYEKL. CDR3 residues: CASSLGRIQETQHF. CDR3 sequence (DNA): TGCGCCAGCAGCCTAGGGCGGATACAAGAGACTCAGCACTTC.

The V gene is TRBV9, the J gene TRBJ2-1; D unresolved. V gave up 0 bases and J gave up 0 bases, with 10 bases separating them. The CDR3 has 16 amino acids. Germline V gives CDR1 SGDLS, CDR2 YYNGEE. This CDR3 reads CASSVVKTSSYNEQFF. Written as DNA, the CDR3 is TGTGCCAGCAGCGTAGTTAAGACGAGCTCCTACAATGAGCAGTTCTTC.

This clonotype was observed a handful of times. The CDR3 here is CASSEGSGVGTEAFF. The DNA for the CDR3 is TGCGCCAGCAGTGAAGGCTCCGGGGTTGGCACTGAAGCTTTCTTT. The chain combines TRBV10-2 with TRBJ1-1; D is undetermined. The V end lost 3 bases, the J end lost 4 bases, and 15 bases lay between the germline ends. The CDR3 contains 15 residues. Germline loops: CDR1 WSHSY, CDR2 SAAADI.

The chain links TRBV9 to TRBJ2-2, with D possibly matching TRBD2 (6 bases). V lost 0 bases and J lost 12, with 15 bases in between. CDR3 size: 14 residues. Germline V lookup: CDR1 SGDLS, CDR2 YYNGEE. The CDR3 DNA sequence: TGTGCCAGCAGCGTAGACAGTGGGGACTTCCAGCTGTTTTTT. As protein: CASSVDSGDFQLFF.

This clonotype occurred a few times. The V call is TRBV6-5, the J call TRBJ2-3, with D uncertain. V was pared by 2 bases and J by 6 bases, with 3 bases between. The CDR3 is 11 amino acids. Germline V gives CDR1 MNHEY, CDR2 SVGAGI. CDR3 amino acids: CASSYGDTQYF. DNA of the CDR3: TGTGCCAGCAGTTACGGGGATACGCAGTATTTT.

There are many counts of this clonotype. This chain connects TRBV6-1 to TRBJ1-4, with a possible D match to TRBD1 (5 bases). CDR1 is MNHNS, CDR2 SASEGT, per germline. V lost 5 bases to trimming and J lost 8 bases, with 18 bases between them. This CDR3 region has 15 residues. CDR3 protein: CASSLGGEGSEKLFF. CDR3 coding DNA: TGTGCCAGCAGTTTGGGAGGGGAAGGTTCGGAAAAACTGTTTTTT.

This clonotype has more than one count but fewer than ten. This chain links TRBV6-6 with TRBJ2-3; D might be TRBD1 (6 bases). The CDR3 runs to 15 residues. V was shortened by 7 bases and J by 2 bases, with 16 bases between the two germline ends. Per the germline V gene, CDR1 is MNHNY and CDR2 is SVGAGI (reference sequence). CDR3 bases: TGTGCCAGCACCAAGGGCAGGGGCCCCACAGATACGCAGTATTTT. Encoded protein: CASTKGRGPTDTQYF.